Listed below are T cell receptor beta chains from one sample, sequenced in a study of blood T cell repertoires in COVID-19. TCRdb's table, derived via immunoSEQ multiplex PCR, lists solely in-frame clones and lacks some. Of just over 300,000 clones detected, roughly 87% appear once; the ten largest clones hold 2% to 3%. The sequencing sample was made of peripheral blood. All receptors derive from a man aged 18-30 years with active or convalescent COVID-19. Both conserved end residues are part of each CDR3. Fields, in order: D gene, J gene, clone size, V gene, CDR3 DNA, CDR3 protein. D genes are given only for firm matches. For some rows the clone size is stated as once, few or many, or as a class when expanded; others skip it.

d_call: TRBD1; j_call: TRBJ1-4; clone_size: .; v_call: TRBV27; cdr3_nt: TGTGCCAGCAGTGGAGGCGGACAGGGGTGGACTAATGAAAAACTGTTTTTT; cdr3_aa: CASSGGGQGWTNEKLFF
d_call: TRBD1; j_call: TRBJ2-1; clone_size: once; v_call: TRBV19; cdr3_nt: TGTGCCAGTAGTATAATCCTCGGACAGGGCCTCTACAATGAGCAGTTCTTC; cdr3_aa: CASSIILGQGLYNEQFF
d_call: .; j_call: TRBJ1-2; clone_size: .; v_call: TRBV14; cdr3_nt: TGTGCCAGCAGCCAAGTCCAGGAAGGCTACACCTTC; cdr3_aa: CASSQVQEGYTF
d_call: TRBD1; j_call: TRBJ2-7; clone_size: .; v_call: TRBV18; cdr3_nt: TGTGCCAGCTCACCCTTGGGGGTAGGGGGCGACGAGCAGTACTTC; cdr3_aa: CASSPLGVGGDEQYF
d_call: .; j_call: TRBJ2-1; clone_size: .; v_call: TRBV2; cdr3_nt: TGTGCCAGCAGTGAAGAAAGTGTGCGACAGAGCAACAATGAGCAGTTCTTC; cdr3_aa: CASSEESVRQSNNEQFF
d_call: .; j_call: TRBJ2-7; clone_size: .; v_call: TRBV10-3; cdr3_nt: TGTGCCATCAGTGGCGGGGAGAGCTACGAGCAGTACTTC; cdr3_aa: CAISGGESYEQYF
d_call: TRBD1; j_call: TRBJ1-2; clone_size: .; v_call: TRBV7-8; cdr3_nt: TGTGCCAGCAGCTTAGTGGAGACAGGGTCCGGCTACACCTTC; cdr3_aa: CASSLVETGSGYTF
d_call: .; j_call: TRBJ2-7; clone_size: .; v_call: TRBV3-1/TRBV3-2; cdr3_nt: TGTGCCAGCAGCCAAGGAGGCACCTGGACTACCCAATTTAACTACGAGCAGTACTTC; cdr3_aa: CASSQGGTWTTQFNYEQYF
d_call: TRBD2; j_call: TRBJ2-5; clone_size: .; v_call: TRBV24-1; cdr3_nt: TGTGCCACCAGTGATTCTAGCGGGGGTCAAGAGACCCAGTACTTC; cdr3_aa: CATSDSSGGQETQYF
d_call: .; j_call: TRBJ1-5; clone_size: .; v_call: TRBV19; cdr3_nt: TGTGCCAGTAGTCTAGTGGGAGGCGCCCGCAATCAGCCCCAGCATTTT; cdr3_aa: CASSLVGGARNQPQHF
d_call: .; j_call: TRBJ2-7; clone_size: .; v_call: TRBV3-1/TRBV3-2; cdr3_nt: TGTGCCAGCAGCCATCCCGGGTCTCGGGTTTCGCAGTACTTC; cdr3_aa: CASSHPGSRVSQYF
d_call: TRBD1; j_call: TRBJ2-1; clone_size: .; v_call: TRBV18; cdr3_nt: TGTGCCAGCTCACCACCGCGAGGGGGCGCTCGGAATGAGCAGTTCTTC; cdr3_aa: CASSPPRGGARNEQFF
d_call: .; j_call: TRBJ2-5; clone_size: .; v_call: TRBV7-9; cdr3_nt: TGTGCCAGCAGCTTACGTAGAATCGGGGAGACCCAGTACTTC; cdr3_aa: CASSLRRIGETQYF